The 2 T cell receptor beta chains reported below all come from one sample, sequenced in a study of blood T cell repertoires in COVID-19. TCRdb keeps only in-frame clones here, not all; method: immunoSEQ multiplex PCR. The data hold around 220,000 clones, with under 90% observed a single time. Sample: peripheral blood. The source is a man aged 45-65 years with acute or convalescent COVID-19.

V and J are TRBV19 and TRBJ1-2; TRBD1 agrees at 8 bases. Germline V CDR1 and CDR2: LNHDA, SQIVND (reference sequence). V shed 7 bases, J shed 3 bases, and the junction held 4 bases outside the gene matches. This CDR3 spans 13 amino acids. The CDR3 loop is CASMQGADYGYTF. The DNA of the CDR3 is TGTGCCAGTATGCAGGGGGCGGACTATGGCTACACCTTC.

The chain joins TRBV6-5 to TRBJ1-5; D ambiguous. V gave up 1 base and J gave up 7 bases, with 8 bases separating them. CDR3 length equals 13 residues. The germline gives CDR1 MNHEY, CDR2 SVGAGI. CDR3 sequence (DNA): TGTGCCAGCAGTTACTATCTTGGCCAGCCCCAGCATTTT. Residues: CASSYYLGQPQHF.